This T cell receptor (beta chain) originates from a study of technical replicates of blood from several donors. The data were produced by immunoSEQ multiplex PCR, yet TCRdb's version contains in-frame clones alone and is incomplete. The sample yields about 15,000 clones, around nine tenths seen once. The CDR3 runs 15 residues. Germline CDR1 reads SNHLY; CDR2 reads FYNNEI. Unmatched junction bases numbered 10, after V lost 8 bases and J lost 3 bases. The sequenced material came from PBMCs. This TCR derives from a human donor in good health. This chain joins TRBV2 and TRBJ2-7; TRBD2 matches at 10 bases. CDR3 loop: CASGTEASGGYEQYF. The CDR3 coding sequence is TGTGCCAGCGGTACAGAGGCTAGCGGGGGCTACGAGCAGTACTTC.